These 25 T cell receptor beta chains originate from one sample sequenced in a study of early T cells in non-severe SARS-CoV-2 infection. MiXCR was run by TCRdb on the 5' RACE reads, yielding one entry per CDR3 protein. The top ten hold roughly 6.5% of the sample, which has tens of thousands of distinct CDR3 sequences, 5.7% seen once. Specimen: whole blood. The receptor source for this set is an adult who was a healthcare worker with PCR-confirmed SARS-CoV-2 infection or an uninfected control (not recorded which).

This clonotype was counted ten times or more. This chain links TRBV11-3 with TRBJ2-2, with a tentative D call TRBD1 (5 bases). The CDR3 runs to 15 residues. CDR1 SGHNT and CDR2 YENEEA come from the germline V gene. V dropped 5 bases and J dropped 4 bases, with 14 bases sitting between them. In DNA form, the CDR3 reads TGTGCCAGCAGCCCCGGTACAGGTTTCACCGGGGAGCTGTTTTTT. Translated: CASSPGTGFTGELFF. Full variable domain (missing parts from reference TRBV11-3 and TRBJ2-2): EAGVVQSPRYKIIEKKQPVAFWCNPISGHNTLYWYLQNLGQGPELLIRYENEEAVDDSQLPKDRFSAERLKGVDSTLKIQPAELGDSAVYLCASSPGTGFTGELFFGEGSRLTVL.

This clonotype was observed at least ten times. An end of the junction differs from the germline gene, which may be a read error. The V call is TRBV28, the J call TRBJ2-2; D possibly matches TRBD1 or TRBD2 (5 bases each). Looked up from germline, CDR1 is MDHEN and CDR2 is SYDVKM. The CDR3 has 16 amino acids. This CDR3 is CASISRAQLPPGELFF. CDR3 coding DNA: TGTGCCAGCATTAGCAGGGCGCAATTGCCCCCCGGGGAGCTGTTTTTC.

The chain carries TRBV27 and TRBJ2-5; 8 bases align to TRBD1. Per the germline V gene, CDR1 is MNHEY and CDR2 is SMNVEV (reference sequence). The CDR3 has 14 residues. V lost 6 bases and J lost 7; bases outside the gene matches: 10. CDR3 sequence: CASRYQGAVGTQYF. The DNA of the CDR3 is TGTGCCAGCAGATATCAGGGGGCTGTAGGGACCCAGTACTTC.

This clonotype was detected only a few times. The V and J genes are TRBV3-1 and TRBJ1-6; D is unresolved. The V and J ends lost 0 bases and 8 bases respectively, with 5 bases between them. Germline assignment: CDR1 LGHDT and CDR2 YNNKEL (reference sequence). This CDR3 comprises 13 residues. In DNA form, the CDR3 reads TGTGCCAGCAGCCAAGATATTGATTCACCCCTCCACTTT. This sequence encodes CASSQDIDSPLHF.

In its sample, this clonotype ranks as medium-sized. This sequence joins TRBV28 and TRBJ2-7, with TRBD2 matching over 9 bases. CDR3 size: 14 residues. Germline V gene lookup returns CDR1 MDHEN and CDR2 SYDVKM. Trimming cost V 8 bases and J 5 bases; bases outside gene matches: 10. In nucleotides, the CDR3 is TGTGCCAGCGACCCCACGGCTAGCGGGGACGAGCAGTACTTC. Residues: CASDPTASGDEQYF.

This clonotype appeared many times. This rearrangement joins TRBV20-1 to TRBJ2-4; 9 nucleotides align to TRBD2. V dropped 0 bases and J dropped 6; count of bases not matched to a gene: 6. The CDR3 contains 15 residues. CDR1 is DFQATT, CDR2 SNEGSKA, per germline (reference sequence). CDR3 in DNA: TGCAGTGCTAGAGATTCGACTAGCGGATCAAACATTCAGTACTTC. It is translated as CSARDSTSGSNIQYF.

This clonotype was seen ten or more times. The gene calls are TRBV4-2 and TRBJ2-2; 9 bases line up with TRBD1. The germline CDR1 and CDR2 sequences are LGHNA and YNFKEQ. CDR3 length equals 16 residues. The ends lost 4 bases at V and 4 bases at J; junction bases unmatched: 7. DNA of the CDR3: TGTGCCAGCAGCCTAGCCGGGACAGGGATCACCGGGGAGCTGTTTTTT. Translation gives CASSLAGTGITGELFF.

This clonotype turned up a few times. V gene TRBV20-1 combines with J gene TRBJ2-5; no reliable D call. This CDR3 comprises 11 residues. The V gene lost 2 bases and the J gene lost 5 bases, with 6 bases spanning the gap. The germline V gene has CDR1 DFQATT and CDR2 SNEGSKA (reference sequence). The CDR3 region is CSARTIETQYF. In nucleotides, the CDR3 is TGCAGTGCTAGAACGATTGAGACCCAGTACTTC.

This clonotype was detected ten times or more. The CDR3 nucleotides are TGTGCCAGCTTATGGGTGAACACCGGGGAGCTGTTTTTT. Protein sequence: CASLWVNTGELFF. The chain links TRBV12-3 or TRBV12-4 to TRBJ2-2, with D unclear. This CDR3 has 13 residues. Trimming cost V 8 bases and J 1 base, with 8 bases left between them.

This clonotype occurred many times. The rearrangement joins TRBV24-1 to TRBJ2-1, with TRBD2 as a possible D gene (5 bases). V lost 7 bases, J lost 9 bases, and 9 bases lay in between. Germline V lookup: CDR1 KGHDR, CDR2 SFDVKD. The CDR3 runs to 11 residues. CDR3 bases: TGTGCCACCAGCCCGGGAAGTGAGCAGTTCTTC. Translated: CATSPGSEQFF.

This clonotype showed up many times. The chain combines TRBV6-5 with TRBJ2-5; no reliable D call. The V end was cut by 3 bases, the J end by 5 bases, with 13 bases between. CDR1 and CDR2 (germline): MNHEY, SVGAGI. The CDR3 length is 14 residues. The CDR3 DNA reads TGTGCCAGCAGTTATGGTGGACCAGTGGAGACCCAGTACTTC. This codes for CASSYGGPVETQYF.

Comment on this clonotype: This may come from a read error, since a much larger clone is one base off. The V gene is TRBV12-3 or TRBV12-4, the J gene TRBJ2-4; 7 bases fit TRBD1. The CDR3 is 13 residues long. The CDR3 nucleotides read TGTGTCAGCAGGCCAGGGGGCAAAAACATTCAGTACTTC. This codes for CVSRPGGKNIQYF.

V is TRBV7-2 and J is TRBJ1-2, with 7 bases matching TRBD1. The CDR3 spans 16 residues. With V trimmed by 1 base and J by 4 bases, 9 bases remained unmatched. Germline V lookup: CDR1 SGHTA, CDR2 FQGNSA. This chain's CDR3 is CASSLGAGGYGYGYTF. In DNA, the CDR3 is TGTGCCAGCAGCTTAGGTGCAGGGGGATACGGCTATGGCTACACCTTC.

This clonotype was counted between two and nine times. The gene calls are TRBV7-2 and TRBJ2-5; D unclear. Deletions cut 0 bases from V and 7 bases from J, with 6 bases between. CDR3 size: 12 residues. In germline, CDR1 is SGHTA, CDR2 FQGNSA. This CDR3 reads CASSLARRTQYF. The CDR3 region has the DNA TGTGCCAGCAGCTTAGCTCGTCGGACCCAGTACTTC.

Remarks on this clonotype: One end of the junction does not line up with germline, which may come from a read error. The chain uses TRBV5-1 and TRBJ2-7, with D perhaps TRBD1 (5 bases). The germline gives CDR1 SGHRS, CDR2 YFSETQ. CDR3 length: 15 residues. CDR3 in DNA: TGTGCCAGCAGTCTCCGAGTAACAGGAGACTACGAGCAGTACTTC. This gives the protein CASSLRVTGDYEQYF.

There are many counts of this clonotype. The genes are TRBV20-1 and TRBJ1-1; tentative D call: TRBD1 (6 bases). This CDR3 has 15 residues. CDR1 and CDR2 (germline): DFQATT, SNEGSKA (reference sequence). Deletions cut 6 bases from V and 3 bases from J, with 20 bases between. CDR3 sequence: CSAPGGATRYTEAFF. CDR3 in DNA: TGCAGTGCCCCCGGGGGGGCTACCCGGTACACTGAAGCTTTCTTT.

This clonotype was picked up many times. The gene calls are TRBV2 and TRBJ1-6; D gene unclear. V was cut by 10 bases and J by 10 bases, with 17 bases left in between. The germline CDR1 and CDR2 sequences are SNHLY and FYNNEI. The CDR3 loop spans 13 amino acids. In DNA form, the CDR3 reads TGTGCCACCTTACTACAAGCCGGCTCACCCCTCCACTTT. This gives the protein CATLLQAGSPLHF. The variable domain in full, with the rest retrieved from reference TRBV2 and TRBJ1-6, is EPEVTQTPSHQVTQMGQEVILRCVPISNHLYFYWYRQILGQKVEFLVSFYNNEISEKSEIFDDQFSVERPDGSNFTLKIRSTKLEDSAMYFCATLLQAGSPLHFGNGTRLTVT.

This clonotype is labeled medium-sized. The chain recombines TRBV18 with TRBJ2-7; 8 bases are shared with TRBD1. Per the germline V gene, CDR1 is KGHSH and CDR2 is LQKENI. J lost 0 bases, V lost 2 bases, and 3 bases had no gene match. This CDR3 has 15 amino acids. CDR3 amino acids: CASSPSQGVSYEQYF. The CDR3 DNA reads TGTGCCAGCTCACCATCACAGGGGGTCTCCTACGAGCAGTACTTC.

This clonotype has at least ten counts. CDR3 bases: TGTGCCAGCACCGCCCAAGCGGTACCCTACAATGAGCAGTTCTTC. This sequence encodes CASTAQAVPYNEQFF. The chain carries TRBV6-1 and TRBJ2-1, with a tentative D call TRBD2 (5 bases). The CDR3 sequence is 15 residues long. V lost 7 bases to trimming and J lost 2 bases, with 15 bases between them. Germline V CDR1 and CDR2: MNHNS, SASEGT.

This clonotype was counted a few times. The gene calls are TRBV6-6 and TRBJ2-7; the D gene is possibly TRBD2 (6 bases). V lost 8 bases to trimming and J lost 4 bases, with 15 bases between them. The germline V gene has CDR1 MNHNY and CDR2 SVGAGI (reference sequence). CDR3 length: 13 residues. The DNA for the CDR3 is TGTGCCAGCTCATCCGGGAGCCGGTACGAGCAGTACTTC. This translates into CASSSGSRYEQYF.

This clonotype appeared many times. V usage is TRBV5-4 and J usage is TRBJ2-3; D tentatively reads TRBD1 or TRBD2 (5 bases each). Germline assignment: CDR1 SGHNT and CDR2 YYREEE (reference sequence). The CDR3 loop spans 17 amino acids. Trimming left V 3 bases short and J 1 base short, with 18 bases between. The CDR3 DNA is TGTGCCAGCAGCTCAGGGAGTTGGAGGAGAGGCACAGATACGCAGTATTTT. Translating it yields CASSSGSWRRGTDTQYF.

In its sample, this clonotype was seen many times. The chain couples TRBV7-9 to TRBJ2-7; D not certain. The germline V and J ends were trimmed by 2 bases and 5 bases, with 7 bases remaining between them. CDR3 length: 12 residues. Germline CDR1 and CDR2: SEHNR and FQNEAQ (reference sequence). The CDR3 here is CASSLLVDEQYF. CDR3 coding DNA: TGTGCCAGCAGCTTATTAGTCGACGAGCAGTACTTC. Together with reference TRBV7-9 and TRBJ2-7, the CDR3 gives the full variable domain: DTGVSQNPRHKITKRGQNVTFRCDPISEHNRLYWYRQTLGQGPEFLTYFQNEAQLEKSRLLSDRFSAERPKGSFSTLEIQRTEQGDSAMYLCASSLLVDEQYFGPGTRLTVT.

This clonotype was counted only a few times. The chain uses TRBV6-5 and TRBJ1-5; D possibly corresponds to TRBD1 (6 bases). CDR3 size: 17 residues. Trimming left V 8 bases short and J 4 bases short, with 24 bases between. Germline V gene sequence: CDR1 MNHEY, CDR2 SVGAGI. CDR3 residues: CASQSPWTVPLNQPQHF. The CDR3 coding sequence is TGTGCCAGCCAATCCCCCTGGACAGTTCCCCTAAATCAGCCCCAGCATTTT.

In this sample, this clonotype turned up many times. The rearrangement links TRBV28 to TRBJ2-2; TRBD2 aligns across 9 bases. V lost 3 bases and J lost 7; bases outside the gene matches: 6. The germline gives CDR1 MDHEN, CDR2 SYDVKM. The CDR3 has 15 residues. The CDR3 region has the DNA TGTGCCAGCAGTTTCGCGGGAGGGCGAGACGGGGAGCTGTTTTTT. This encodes CASSFAGGRDGELFF.

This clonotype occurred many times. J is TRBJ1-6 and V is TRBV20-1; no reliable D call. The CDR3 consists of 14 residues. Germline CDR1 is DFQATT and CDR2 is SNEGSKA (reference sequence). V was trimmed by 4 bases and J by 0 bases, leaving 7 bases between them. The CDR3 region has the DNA TGCAGTGCTACACCGAGCTCCTATAATTCACCCCTCCACTTT. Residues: CSATPSSYNSPLHF.